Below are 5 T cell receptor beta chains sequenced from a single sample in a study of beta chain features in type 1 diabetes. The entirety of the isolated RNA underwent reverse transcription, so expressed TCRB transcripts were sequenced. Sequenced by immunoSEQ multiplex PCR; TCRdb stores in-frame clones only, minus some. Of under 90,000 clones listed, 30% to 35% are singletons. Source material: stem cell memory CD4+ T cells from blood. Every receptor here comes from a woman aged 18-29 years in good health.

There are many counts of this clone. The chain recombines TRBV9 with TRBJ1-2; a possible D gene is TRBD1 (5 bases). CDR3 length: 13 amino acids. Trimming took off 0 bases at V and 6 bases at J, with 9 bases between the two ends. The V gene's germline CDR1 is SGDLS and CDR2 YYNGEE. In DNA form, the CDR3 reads TGTGCCAGCAGCGTAGAGGCAGGGCATGGCTACACCTTC. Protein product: CASSVEAGHGYTF.

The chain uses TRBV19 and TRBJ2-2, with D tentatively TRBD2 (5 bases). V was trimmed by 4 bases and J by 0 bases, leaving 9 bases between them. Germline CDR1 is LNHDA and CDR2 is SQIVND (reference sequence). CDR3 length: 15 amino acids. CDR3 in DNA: TGTGCCAGTAGTACTTCACTAGCGAACACCGGGGAGCTGTTTTTT. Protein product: CASSTSLANTGELFF.

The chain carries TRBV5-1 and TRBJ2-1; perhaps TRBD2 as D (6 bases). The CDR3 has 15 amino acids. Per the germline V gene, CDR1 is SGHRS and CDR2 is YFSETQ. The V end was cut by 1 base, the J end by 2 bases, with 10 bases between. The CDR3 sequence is CASSLNAGTYNEQFF. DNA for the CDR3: TGCGCCAGCAGCTTGAATGCGGGAACCTACAATGAGCAGTTCTTC.

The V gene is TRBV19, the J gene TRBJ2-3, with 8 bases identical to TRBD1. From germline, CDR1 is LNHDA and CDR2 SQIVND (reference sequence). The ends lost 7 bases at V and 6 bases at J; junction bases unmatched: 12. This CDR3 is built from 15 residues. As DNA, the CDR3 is TGTGCCAGTAACCGACCGGGACAGGTTATGGATACGCAGTATTTT. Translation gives CASNRPGQVMDTQYF.

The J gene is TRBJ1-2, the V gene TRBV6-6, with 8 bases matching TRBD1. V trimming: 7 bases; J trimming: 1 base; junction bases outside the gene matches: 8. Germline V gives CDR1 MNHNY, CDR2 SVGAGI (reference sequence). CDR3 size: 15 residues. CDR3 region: CASKTQGAFNYGYTF. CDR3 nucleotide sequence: TGTGCCAGCAAGACCCAGGGGGCCTTTAACTATGGCTACACCTTC.